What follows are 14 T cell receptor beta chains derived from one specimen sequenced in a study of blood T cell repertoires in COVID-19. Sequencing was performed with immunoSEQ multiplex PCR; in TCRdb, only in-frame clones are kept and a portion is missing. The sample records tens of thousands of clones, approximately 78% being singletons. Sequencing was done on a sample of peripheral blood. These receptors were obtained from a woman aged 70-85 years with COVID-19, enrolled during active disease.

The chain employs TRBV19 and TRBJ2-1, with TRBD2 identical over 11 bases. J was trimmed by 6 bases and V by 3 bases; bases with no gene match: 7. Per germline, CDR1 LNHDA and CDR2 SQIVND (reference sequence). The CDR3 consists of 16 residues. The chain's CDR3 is CASSITPGLAANEQFF. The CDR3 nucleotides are TGTGCCAGTAGTATTACTCCGGGACTAGCGGCCAATGAGCAGTTCTTC. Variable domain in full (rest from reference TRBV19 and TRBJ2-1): DGGITQSPKYLFRKEGQNVTLSCEQNLNHDAMYWYRQDPGQGLRLIYYSQIVNDFQKGDIAEGYSVSREKKESFPLTVTSAQKNPTAFYLCASSITPGLAANEQFFGPGTRLTVL.

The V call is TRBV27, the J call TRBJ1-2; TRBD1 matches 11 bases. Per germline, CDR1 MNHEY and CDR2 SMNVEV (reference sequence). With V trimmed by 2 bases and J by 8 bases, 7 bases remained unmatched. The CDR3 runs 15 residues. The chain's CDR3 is CASSLRPDRGQGYTF. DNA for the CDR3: TGTGCCAGCAGTTTAAGGCCGGACAGGGGGCAAGGCTACACCTTC.

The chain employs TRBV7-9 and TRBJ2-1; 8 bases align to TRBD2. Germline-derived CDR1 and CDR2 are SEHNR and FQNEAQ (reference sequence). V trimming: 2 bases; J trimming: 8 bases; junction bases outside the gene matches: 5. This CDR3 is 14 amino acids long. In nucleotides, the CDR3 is TGTGCCAGCAGCTTATGGAACGGGGGGGATGAGCAGTTCTTC. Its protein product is CASSLWNGGDEQFF.

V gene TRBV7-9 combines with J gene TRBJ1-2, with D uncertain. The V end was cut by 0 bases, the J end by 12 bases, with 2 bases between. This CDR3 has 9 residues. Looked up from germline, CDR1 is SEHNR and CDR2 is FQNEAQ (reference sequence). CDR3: CASSLANTF. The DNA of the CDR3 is TGTGCCAGCAGCTTAGCTAACACCTTC. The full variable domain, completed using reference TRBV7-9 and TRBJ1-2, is DTGVSQNPRHKITKRGQNVTFRCDPISEHNRLYWYRQTLGQGPEFLTYFQNEAQLEKSRLLSDRFSAERPKGSFSTLEIQRTEQGDSAMYLCASSLANTFGSGTRLTVV.

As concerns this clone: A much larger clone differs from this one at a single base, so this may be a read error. The CDR3 nucleotides are TGTGCTAGCAGCTTAGGTCCCTTTAGTTATGCCGGGGAGCTGTTTTTT. Protein product: CASSLGPFSYAGELFF. This rearrangement joins TRBV7-7 to TRBJ2-2; D is unclear. Germline lookup yields CDR1 SSHAT and CDR2 FNYEAQ (reference sequence). The CDR3 length is 16 residues.

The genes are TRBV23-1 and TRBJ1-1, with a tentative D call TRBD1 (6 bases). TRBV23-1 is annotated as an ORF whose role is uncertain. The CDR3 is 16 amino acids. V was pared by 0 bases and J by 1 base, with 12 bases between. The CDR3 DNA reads TGCGCCAGCAGTCAATCGTTGGGACAAGCGAACACTGAAGCTTTCTTT. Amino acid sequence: CASSQSLGQANTEAFF.

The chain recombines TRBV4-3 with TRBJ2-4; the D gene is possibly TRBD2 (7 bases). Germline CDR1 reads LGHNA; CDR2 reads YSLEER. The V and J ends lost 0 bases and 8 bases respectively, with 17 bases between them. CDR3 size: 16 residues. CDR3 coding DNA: TGCGCCAGCAGCCAAGATCTCGGGGGGCCGTTGGACATTCAGTACTTC. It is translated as CASSQDLGGPLDIQYF.

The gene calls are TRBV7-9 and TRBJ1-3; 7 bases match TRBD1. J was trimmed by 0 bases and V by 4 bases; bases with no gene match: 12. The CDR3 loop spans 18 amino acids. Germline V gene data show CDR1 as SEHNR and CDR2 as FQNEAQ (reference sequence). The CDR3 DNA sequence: TGTGCCAGCAGCTCTAGGCTGGGGCAGGGGGACTCTGGAAACACCATATATTTT. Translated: CASSSRLGQGDSGNTIYF.

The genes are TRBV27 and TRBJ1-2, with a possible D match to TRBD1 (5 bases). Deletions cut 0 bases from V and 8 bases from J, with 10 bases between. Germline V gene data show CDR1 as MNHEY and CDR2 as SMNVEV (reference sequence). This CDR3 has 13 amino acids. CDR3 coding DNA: TGTGCCAGCAGTTTATCCGGGGGGAGAGGCTACACCTTC. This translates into CASSLSGGRGYTF.

The DNA for the CDR3 is TGTGCCAGCAGCAAAGGGGCCGTTGGCGGGGGGAGGGAGACCCAGTACTTC. Amino acid sequence: CASSKGAVGGGRETQYF. The chain uses TRBV4-2 and TRBJ2-5; TRBD2 matches 8 bases. The CDR3 length is 17 residues. The ends lost 5 bases at V and 5 bases at J; junction bases unmatched: 16. The germline V gene encodes CDR1 LGHNA and CDR2 YNFKEQ.

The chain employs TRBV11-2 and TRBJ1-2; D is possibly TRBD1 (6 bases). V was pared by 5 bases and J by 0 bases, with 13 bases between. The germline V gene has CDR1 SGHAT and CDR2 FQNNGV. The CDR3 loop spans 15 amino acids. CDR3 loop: CASSLRDIANYGYTF. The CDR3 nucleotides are TGTGCCAGCAGCCTCAGGGACATTGCTAACTATGGCTACACCTTC.

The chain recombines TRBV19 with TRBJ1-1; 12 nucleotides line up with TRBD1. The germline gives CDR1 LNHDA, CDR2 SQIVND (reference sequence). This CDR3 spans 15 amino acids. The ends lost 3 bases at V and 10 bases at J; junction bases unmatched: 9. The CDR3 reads CASSIGTGGQRGAFF. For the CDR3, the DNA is TGTGCCAGTAGTATCGGGACAGGGGGCCAGCGGGGAGCTTTCTTT. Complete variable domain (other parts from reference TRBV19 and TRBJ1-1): DGGITQSPKYLFRKEGQNVTLSCEQNLNHDAMYWYRQDPGQGLRLIYYSQIVNDFQKGDIAEGYSVSREKKESFPLTVTSAQKNPTAFYLCASSIGTGGQRGAFFGQGTRLTVV.

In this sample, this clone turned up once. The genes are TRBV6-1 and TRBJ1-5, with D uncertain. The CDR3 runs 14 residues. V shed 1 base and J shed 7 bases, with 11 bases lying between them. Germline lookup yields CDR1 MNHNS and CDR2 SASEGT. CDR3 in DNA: TGTGCCAGCAGTGAAGGGCCTTCCCAGCAGCCCCAGCATTTT. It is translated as CASSEGPSQQPQHF.

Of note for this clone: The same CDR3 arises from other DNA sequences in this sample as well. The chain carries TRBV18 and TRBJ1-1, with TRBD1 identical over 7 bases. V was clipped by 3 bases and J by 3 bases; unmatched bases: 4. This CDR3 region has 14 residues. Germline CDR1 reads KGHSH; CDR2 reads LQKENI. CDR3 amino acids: CASSPRQGDTEAFF. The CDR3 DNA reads TGTGCCAGCTCACCCCGACAGGGTGACACTGAAGCTTTCTTT.